This TCR beta chain emerged from a study of blood T cell repertoires in COVID-19. Germline CDR1 MNHEY, CDR2 SVGAGI. The V end lost 8 bases, the J end lost 0 bases, and 15 bases lay between the germline ends. The CDR3 has 15 residues. The data were produced by immunoSEQ multiplex PCR, yet TCRdb's version contains in-frame clones alone and is incomplete. The data hold around 480,000 clones, with 88% observed a single time. The sample comprised peripheral blood. This TCR was sampled from a woman between 45 and 65 years old with COVID-19, enrolled during active disease. The chain couples TRBV6-5 to TRBJ2-3, with a weak D call TRBD2 (6 bases). The CDR3 DNA follows: TGTGCCAGCGGGACTGGGGCTTCTAGCACAGATACGCAGTATTTT. Translation gives CASGTGASSTDTQYF.